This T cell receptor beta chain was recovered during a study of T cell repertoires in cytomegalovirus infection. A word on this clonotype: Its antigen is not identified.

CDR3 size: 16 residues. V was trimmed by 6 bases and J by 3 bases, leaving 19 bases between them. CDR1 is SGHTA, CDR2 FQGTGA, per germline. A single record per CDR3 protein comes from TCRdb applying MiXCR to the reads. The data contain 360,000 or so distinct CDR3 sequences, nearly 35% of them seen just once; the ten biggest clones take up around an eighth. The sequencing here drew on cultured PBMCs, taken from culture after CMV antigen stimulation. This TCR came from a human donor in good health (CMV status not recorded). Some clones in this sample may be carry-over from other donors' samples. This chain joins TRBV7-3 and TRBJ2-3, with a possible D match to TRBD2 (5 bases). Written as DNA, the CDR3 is TGTGCCAGCAGTTCTCTGACTCTCCGGGGAACAGATACGCAGTATTTT. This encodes CASSSLTLRGTDTQYF. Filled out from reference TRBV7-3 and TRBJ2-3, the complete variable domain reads GAGVSQTPSNKVTEKGKYVELRCDPISGHTALYWYRQSLGQGPEFLIYFQGTGAADDSGLPNDRFFAVRPEGSVSTLKIQRTERGDSAVYLCASSSLTLRGTDTQYFGPGTRLTVL.